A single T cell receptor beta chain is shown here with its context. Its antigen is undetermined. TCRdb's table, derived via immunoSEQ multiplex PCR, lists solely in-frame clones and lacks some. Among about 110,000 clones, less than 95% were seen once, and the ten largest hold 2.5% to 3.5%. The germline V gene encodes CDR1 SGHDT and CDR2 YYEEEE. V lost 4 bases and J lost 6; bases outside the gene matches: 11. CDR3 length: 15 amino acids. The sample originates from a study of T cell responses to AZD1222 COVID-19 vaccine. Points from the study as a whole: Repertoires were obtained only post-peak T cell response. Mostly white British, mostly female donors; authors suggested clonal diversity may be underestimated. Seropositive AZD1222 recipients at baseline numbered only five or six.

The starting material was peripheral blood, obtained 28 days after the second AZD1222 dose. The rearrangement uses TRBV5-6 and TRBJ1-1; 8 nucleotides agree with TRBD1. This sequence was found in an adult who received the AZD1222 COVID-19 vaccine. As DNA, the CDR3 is TGTGCCAGCAGCACGACCGGGACAGGTATCGCTGAAGCTTTCTTT. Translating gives CASSTTGTGIAEAFF.